This entry concerns a single TCR beta chain. Measured with immunoSEQ multiplex PCR; TCRdb has only the in-frame clones, and not every one. The repertoire holds about 160,000 clones, around four fifths seen once, with 2% to 2.5% in the top ten. This specimen comes from a study of cytomegalovirus exposure and HLA in healthy donors. The V gene's germline CDR1 is LGHNT and CDR2 FRNRAP. The CDR3 spans 12 residues. V was cut by 2 bases and J by 9 bases, with 8 bases left in between. The chain carries TRBV12-5 and TRBJ1-5; D unresolved. The specimen was PBMCs. This clonotype was obtained from a man aged 25-40 years in good health and CMV-seropositive. CDR3 DNA sequence: TGTGCTAGTGGTTTGTCCTCGAGGCCCCAGCATTTT. Translating it yields CASGLSSRPQHF.